Below are 12 T cell receptor beta chains sequenced from a single sample in a study of T cells after yellow fever vaccination. TCRdb re-analysed the 5' RACE reads in MiXCR, keeping a single row per CDR3 protein. The sample consists of 550,000 or so distinct CDR3 sequences, 19% of them appearing once. Sequences were derived from PBMCs, sampled 15 days after the yellow fever booster vaccination. The receptors come from a man aged 25-45 years who received the YFV17D yellow fever vaccine.

This clonotype was found a few times. The chain has TRBV14 and TRBJ2-4; tentative D call: TRBD2 (5 bases). V lost 1 base and J lost 7, with 11 bases in between. This CDR3 comprises 14 residues. CDR1 is SGHDN and CDR2 is FVKESK in the germline V gene. CDR3 residues: CASSQAAAANIQYF. CDR3 nucleotide sequence: TGTGCCAGCAGCCAAGCTGCAGCGGCGAACATTCAGTACTTC.

This clonotype was counted between two and nine times. V gene TRBV5-5 combines with J gene TRBJ2-2, with 7 positions matching TRBD2. This CDR3 is built from 15 residues. The V and J ends lost 0 bases and 4 bases, in that order; junction bases with no gene match: 3. CDR1 and CDR2 (germline): SGHKS, YYEKEE (reference sequence). The CDR3, as DNA: TGTGCCAGCAGCTTGGGCGGGAGTCTCACCGGGGAGCTGTTTTTT. This translates into CASSLGGSLTGELFF.

This chain joins TRBV7-2 and TRBJ2-7; possibly TRBD1 for D (5 bases). The CDR3 has 13 residues. Germline V lookup: CDR1 SGHTA, CDR2 FQGNSA. V dropped 6 bases and J dropped 3 bases, with 12 bases sitting between them. The CDR3 coding sequence is TGTGCCAGCAGACAGGACCTCCGCTACGAGCAGTACTTC. Amino acid sequence: CASRQDLRYEQYF.

The chain links TRBV7-6 to TRBJ2-2; 14 bases line up with TRBD2. The trim removed 5 bases at V and 6 bases at J, leaving 8 bases unmatched. The CDR3 spans 17 residues. Germline CDR1 is SGHVS and CDR2 is FNYEAQ. CDR3 residues: CASSRGLAGAIAGELFF. The CDR3 DNA reads TGTGCCAGCAGCCGGGGACTAGCGGGAGCCATCGCCGGGGAGCTGTTTTTT.

The chain combines TRBV5-6 with TRBJ2-1; perhaps TRBD2 as D (6 bases). The V end lost 0 bases, the J end lost 0 bases, and 13 bases lay between the germline ends. Germline V gene data show CDR1 as SGHDT and CDR2 as YYEEEE. The CDR3 sequence is 17 residues long. CDR3 sequence: CASSLALAASSYNEQFF. CDR3 nucleotide sequence: TGTGCCAGCAGCTTGGCGTTAGCGGCTAGCTCCTACAATGAGCAGTTCTTC.

This clonotype was found a few times. The genes are TRBV6-2 or TRBV6-3 and TRBJ2-7; D possibly matches TRBD1 or TRBD2 (5 bases each). The CDR3 is 16 residues long. The V end was cut by 2 bases, the J end by 1 base, with 15 bases between. The germline gives CDR1 MNHEY, CDR2 SVGEGT. CDR3 in amino acids: CASSYIAGTISYEQYF. For the CDR3, the DNA is TGTGCCAGCAGTTACATAGCAGGGACGATTTCCTACGAGCAGTACTTC.

This clonotype was seen just once. The chain uses TRBV29-1 and TRBJ2-7; 7 nucleotides align to TRBD2. Germline values: CDR1 SQVTM, CDR2 ANQGSEA. Trimming at V came to 4 bases and at J to 2 bases, leaving 11 bases not matched to a gene. This CDR3 has 15 amino acids. The DNA for the CDR3 is TGCAGCGTTGTTTCCCTAGCGGACCATCCCTACGAGCAGTACTTC. Protein sequence: CSVVSLADHPYEQYF.

This clonotype came up a few times. The rearrangement links TRBV6-2 or TRBV6-3 to TRBJ2-5, with unresolved D. Germline CDR1 reads MNHEY; CDR2 reads SVGEGT. Trimming shortened V by 2 bases and J by 5 bases, and 6 bases separated the two germline ends. The CDR3 runs to 12 residues. Written as DNA, the CDR3 is TGTGCCAGCAGTTACGCTAGGGAGACCCAGTACTTC. Its translation: CASSYARETQYF.

V gene TRBV9 combines with J gene TRBJ2-1, with 10 bases matching TRBD2. There are 16 residues in the CDR3. Germline CDR1 and CDR2: SGDLS and YYNGEE. With V trimmed by 4 bases and J by 4 bases, 8 bases remained unmatched. The CDR3 is CASSPRTSGPYNEQFF. The CDR3 nucleotides read TGTGCCAGCAGCCCCCGGACTAGCGGCCCATACAATGAGCAGTTCTTC.

Here the CDR3 DNA reads TGTGCCAGCGGCCTCATAGCGGGAGGGAGACCAGATACGCAGTATTTT. Protein sequence: CASGLIAGGRPDTQYF. The rearrangement uses TRBV7-3 and TRBJ2-3, with 11 nucleotides matching TRBD2. CDR3 size: 16 residues. The V gene's germline CDR1 is SGHTA and CDR2 FQGTGA. V lost 8 bases, J lost 4 bases, and 11 bases stayed unmatched.

The genes are TRBV20-1 and TRBJ2-1; no firm D call. The CDR3 totals 14 residues. The germline gives CDR1 DFQATT, CDR2 SNEGSKA (reference sequence). V shed 2 bases and J shed 0 bases, with 8 bases lying between them. CDR3 loop: CSARPAGSYNEQFF. The CDR3 coding sequence is TGCAGTGCTAGACCAGCTGGCTCCTACAATGAGCAGTTCTTC.

This chain joins TRBV12-5 and TRBJ2-3, with 10 positions matching TRBD2. Trimming removed 7 bases from V and 6 bases from J; junction bases left unmatched: 13. Per germline, CDR1 LGHNT and CDR2 FRNRAP. CDR3 length: 16 amino acids. CDR3 residues: CASAQSSGSGSDTQYF. DNA for the CDR3: TGTGCTAGTGCCCAATCTAGCGGGAGCGGTTCCGATACGCAGTATTTT.